This T cell receptor beta chain was sequenced in a study of cytomegalovirus exposure and HLA in healthy donors. 60 Vbeta and 13 Jbeta primers were used in PCR. Libraries were prepared by immunoSEQ multiplex PCR; TCRdb keeps only in-frame clonotypes and omits some of them. The table has roughly 150,000 clones, roughly four fifths seen once. Between the trimmed V and J ends, which lost 3 bases and 0 bases, there was a span of 12 bases. Germline CDR1 LNHDA, CDR2 SQIVND (reference sequence). This CDR3 is built from 15 residues. J is TRBJ2-7 and V is TRBV19; weak D call: TRBD1 (5 bases). The source is a woman between 18 and 29 years old in good health and CMV-seronegative. Sequences were obtained from PBMCs. CDR3 in amino acids: CASSITGRVSYEQYF. The CDR3 nucleotides are TGTGCCAGTAGTATTACAGGCCGCGTCTCCTACGAGCAGTACTTC. The complete variable domain, with remaining parts taken from reference TRBV19 and TRBJ2-7, reads DGGITQSPKYLFRKEGQNVTLSCEQNLNHDAMYWYRQDPGQGLRLIYYSQIVNDFQKGDIAEGYSVSREKKESFPLTVTSAQKNPTAFYLCASSITGRVSYEQYFGPGTRLTVT.